The 21 T cell receptor beta chains given below trace back to one sample, sequenced in a study of T cells after yellow fever vaccination. TCRdb passed the 5' RACE reads through MiXCR, listing each CDR3 protein once. The sample has roughly 32,000 distinct CDR3 sequences; less than 8% are singletons. The sample was PBMCs, either bulk or a sorted T-cell subset (CD4+, CD8+, memory, or dextramer-sorted; not recorded which), taken on the day of the first yellow fever vaccination. The source of these receptors is a young man who received the YFV17D yellow fever vaccine.

In this sample, this clonotype turned up many times. The chain is built from TRBV11-3 and TRBJ2-1, with no clear D. V lost 5 bases to trimming and J lost 7 bases, with 12 bases between them. Germline V gene sequence: CDR1 SGHNT, CDR2 YENEEA. CDR3 length: 13 residues. Here the CDR3 DNA reads TGTGCCAGCAGCCCCTCCGGGTGGAATGAGCAGTTCTTC. This gives the protein CASSPSGWNEQFF. Full variable domain (missing parts from reference TRBV11-3 and TRBJ2-1): EAGVVQSPRYKIIEKKQPVAFWCNPISGHNTLYWYLQNLGQGPELLIRYENEEAVDDSQLPKDRFSAERLKGVDSTLKIQPAELGDSAVYLCASSPSGWNEQFFGPGTRLTVL.

This clonotype was recorded at least ten times. V is TRBV5-5 and J is TRBJ2-2, with 8 bases matching TRBD1. Germline assignment: CDR1 SGHKS and CDR2 YYEKEE (reference sequence). Trimming removed 0 bases from V and 1 base from J; junction bases left unmatched: 5. The CDR3 sequence is 17 residues long. This chain's CDR3 is CASSLGSGTGNTGELFF. CDR3 coding DNA: TGTGCCAGCAGCTTGGGTTCTGGGACAGGGAACACCGGGGAGCTGTTTTTT.

This clonotype was seen repeatedly, ten times or more. This sequence joins TRBV19 and TRBJ2-5; D gene uncertain. The CDR3 has 12 amino acids. Germline V CDR1 and CDR2: LNHDA, SQIVND (reference sequence). Trimming removed 1 base at V and 2 bases at J, with 2 bases between. The CDR3 sequence is CASSIGQETQYF. The CDR3 bases are TGTGCCAGTAGTATAGGTCAAGAGACCCAGTACTTC. Together with reference TRBV19 and TRBJ2-5, the CDR3 gives the full variable domain: DGGITQSPKYLFRKEGQNVTLSCEQNLNHDAMYWYRQDPGQGLRLIYYSQIVNDFQKGDIAEGYSVSREKKESFPLTVTSAQKNPTAFYLCASSIGQETQYFGPGTRLLVL.

This clonotype was seen at least ten times. The chain's CDR3 is CASSLDRDYEQYV. The CDR3 DNA follows: TGTGCCAGCAGCCTAGACAGGGACTACGAGCAGTACGTC. The gene calls are TRBV11-3 and TRBJ2-7; 7 bases are a match to TRBD1. Per germline, CDR1 SGHNT and CDR2 YENEEA. The CDR3 spans 13 residues.

V is TRBV2 and J is TRBJ2-2; D is perhaps TRBD1 (5 bases). The V and J ends lost 2 bases and 4 bases respectively, with 17 bases between them. The V gene's germline CDR1 is SNHLY and CDR2 FYNNEI. This CDR3 comprises 17 residues. The CDR3, as DNA: TGTGCCAGCAGTGAAAGGGGCAGCCGAACCCTCACCGGGGAGCTGTTTTTT. Translating gives CASSERGSRTLTGELFF.

This clonotype was seen at least ten times. The rearrangement joins TRBV28 to TRBJ2-7; D may correspond to TRBD1 or TRBD2 (7 bases each). Germline V gene sequence: CDR1 MDHEN, CDR2 SYDVKM. V lost 5 bases to trimming and J lost 0 bases, with 17 bases between them. The CDR3 is 16 amino acids. CDR3 nucleotides: TGTGCCAGCAGTCCAGGGGGGGGGGACGGCTCCTACGAGCAGTACGTC. This translates into CASSPGGGDGSYEQYV.

This clonotype was observed a handful of times. The J gene is TRBJ2-7, the V gene TRBV19; TRBD1 or TRBD2 may be the D gene (6 bases each). Trimming took off 1 base at V and 2 bases at J, with 12 bases between the two ends. Germline lookup yields CDR1 LNHDA and CDR2 SQIVND (reference sequence). The CDR3 is 15 residues long. In nucleotides, the CDR3 is TGTGCCAGTAGTATAGGGAGGGGGGCCACCTACGAGCAGTACTTC. Its translation: CASSIGRGATYEQYF.

The sample holds many counts of this clonotype. The chain uses TRBV20-1 and TRBJ2-3, with no clear D. Per germline, CDR1 DFQATT and CDR2 SNEGSKA (reference sequence). Trimming took off 5 bases at V and 0 bases at J, with 12 bases between the two ends. The length of the CDR3 is 14 residues. The CDR3 DNA is TGCAGTGCTCCCCCCCCCGGGAGCACAGATACGCAGTATTTT. Its protein product is CSAPPPGSTDTQYF.

The chain recombines TRBV5-5 with TRBJ2-1; TRBD1 might be the D (5 bases). V was pared by 8 bases and J by 0 bases, with 15 bases between. The CDR3 sequence is 15 residues long. CDR1 and CDR2 (germline): SGHKS, YYEKEE (reference sequence). DNA for the CDR3: TGTGCCAGGGGCTTGGGGCTTCTCTCCTACAATGAGCAGTTCTTC. Amino acids: CARGLGLLSYNEQFF. Drawing the rest from reference TRBV5-5 and TRBJ2-1, the complete variable domain is DAGVTQSPTHLIKTRGQQVTLRCSPISGHKSVSWYQQVLGQGPQFIFQYYEKEERGRGNFPDRFSARQFPNYSSELNVNALLLGDSALYLCARGLGLLSYNEQFFGPGTRLTVL.

This clonotype was counted many times. The chain links TRBV12-3 or TRBV12-4 to TRBJ1-1; TRBD1 matches 8 bases. The ends lost 5 bases at V and 2 bases at J; junction bases unmatched: 4. The CDR3 is 14 amino acids. CDR3 in DNA: TGTGCCAGCAGTCAGGGGGCGCGAAACACTGAAGCTTTCTTT. Translated, it gives CASSQGARNTEAFF.

This clonotype was counted between two and nine times. The rearrangement links TRBV28 to TRBJ1-3; TRBD1 aligns across 9 bases. The CDR3 extends over 16 amino acids. Losses at the gene ends were 6 bases for V and 4 bases for J; bases not matched to a gene: 10. Germline values: CDR1 MDHEN, CDR2 SYDVKM. CDR3 sequence reads: CASRNLPGQGGNTIYF. The CDR3 DNA reads as TGTGCCAGCAGGAACCTACCGGGACAGGGAGGAAACACCATATATTTT. The variable domain in full, completed from reference TRBV28 and TRBJ1-3, reads DVKVTQSSRYLVKRTGEKVFLECVQDMDHENMFWYRQDPGLGLRLIYFSYDVKMKEKGDIPEGYSVSREKKERFSLILESASTNQTSMYLCASRNLPGQGGNTIYFGEGSWLTVV.

This clonotype came up many times. This chain connects TRBV12-3 or TRBV12-4 to TRBJ2-2, with D possibly being TRBD2 (7 bases). The CDR3 is made up of 15 amino acids. V lost 4 bases to trimming and J lost 3 bases, with 12 bases between them. Written as DNA, the CDR3 is TGTGCCAGCAGTTGGGGGGGGGCCGACACCGGGGAGCTGTTTTTT. This codes for CASSWGGADTGELFF.

This clonotype was observed many times. The CDR3 bases are TGCGCCAGCAGCTTGGTCGGGACAAAGAGCTACGAGCAGTACTTC. This gives the protein CASSLVGTKSYEQYF. The genes are TRBV5-1 and TRBJ2-7, with a possible D match to TRBD1 (6 bases). V lost 0 bases and J lost 3, with 13 bases in between. The CDR3 covers 15 residues. Germline V gene lookup returns CDR1 SGHRS and CDR2 YFSETQ.

This clonotype was observed at least ten times. V is TRBV7-2 and J is TRBJ2-7; D is perhaps TRBD1 (5 bases). The ends were cut back, 5 bases at V and 2 bases at J, with 13 bases in the middle. Germline V CDR1 and CDR2: SGHTA, FQGNSA. The CDR3 length is 14 residues. The CDR3: CASSPARAPYEQYF. In DNA form, the CDR3 reads TGTGCCAGCAGCCCTGCCAGGGCCCCCTACGAGCAGTACTTC.

This sequence joins TRBV4-3 and TRBJ1-3; D gene ambiguous. In germline, CDR1 is LGHNA, CDR2 YSLEER. The germline V and J ends were trimmed by 0 bases and 1 base, with 7 bases remaining between them. CDR3 length: 15 residues. The CDR3 nucleotides read TGCGCCAGCAGCCAAGATCAGAGATCTGGAAACACCATATATTTT. This sequence encodes CASSQDQRSGNTIYF.

This clonotype was seen a few times. V is TRBV7-2 and J is TRBJ2-3; either TRBD1 or TRBD2 may fit D (5 bases each). The CDR3 runs 12 residues. Germline loops: CDR1 SGHTA, CDR2 FQGNSA. Between the trimmed V and J ends, which lost 4 bases and 6 bases, there was a span of 8 bases. The CDR3 DNA reads as TGTGCCAGCAGCTCCGGGACCGATACGCAGTATTTT. This sequence encodes CASSSGTDTQYF.

There are many counts of this clonotype. The chain links TRBV25-1 to TRBJ1-2; the D is unclear. This CDR3 spans 12 amino acids. Deletions cut 3 bases from V and 8 bases from J, with 10 bases between. Germline CDR1 reads MGHDK; CDR2 reads SYGVNS. The CDR3 reads CASSDDREGYTF. CDR3 sequence (DNA): TGTGCCAGCAGTGATGACCGGGAGGGCTACACCTTC.

This clonotype was recorded at least ten times. This chain's CDR3 is CASLERLAGGQSKNIQYF. The DNA for the CDR3 is TGCGCCAGTCTCGAGAGGCTAGCGGGGGGGCAGTCCAAAAACATTCAGTACTTC. V gene TRBV10-2 combines with J gene TRBJ2-4; 12 nucleotides match TRBD2. From germline, CDR1 is WSHSY and CDR2 SAAADI. Unmatched junction bases numbered 14, after V lost 9 bases and J lost 2 bases. The CDR3 is made up of 18 amino acids.

This clonotype was counted at least ten times. The chain carries TRBV10-2 and TRBJ1-1; weak D call: TRBD1 (5 bases). CDR1 WSHSY and CDR2 SAAADI come from the germline V gene. The CDR3 extends over 16 amino acids. The V end lost 1 base, the J end lost 0 bases, and 12 bases lay between the germline ends. CDR3 DNA sequence: TGCGCCAGCAGTGAGTTCGCCGGGACGGTGAACACTGAAGCTTTCTTT. Its translation is CASSEFAGTVNTEAFF.

This clonotype was seen more than once but under ten times. This chain links TRBV28 with TRBJ1-5, with D possibly TRBD1 on 5 matching bases. The germline V gene has CDR1 MDHEN and CDR2 SYDVKM. The CDR3 has 12 amino acids. The V and J ends lost 4 bases and 6 bases respectively, with 7 bases between them. CDR3 coding DNA: TGTGCCAGCAGTTGGGGGGGTCAGCCCCAGCATTTT. Amino acid sequence: CASSWGGQPQHF.

The table lists this clonotype with a few counts. The chain carries TRBV7-2 and TRBJ1-3, with 9 nucleotides matching TRBD1. Germline CDR1 is SGHTA and CDR2 is FQGNSA. There are 12 residues in the CDR3. Trimming cost V 6 bases and J 7 bases; bases outside gene matches: 1. The CDR3: CASRDRGNTIYF. CDR3 bases: TGTGCCAGCAGGGACAGGGGTAACACCATATATTTT. Using reference TRBV7-2 and TRBJ1-3 for the parts outside the CDR3, the full variable domain is GAGVSQSPSNKVTEKGKDVELRCDPISGHTALYWYRQSLGQGLEFLIYFQGNSAPDKSGLPSDRFSAERTGGSVSTLTIQRTQQEDSAVYLCASRDRGNTIYFGEGSWLTVV.